Below, 13 T cell receptor beta chains from the same sample are listed, as sequenced in a study of blood T cells in healthy people across ages. PCR was performed a second time for about 6 to 12 cycles using a sample-barcoded 5' primer and a J-beta primer mix. TCRdb processed the 5' RACE reads anew with MiXCR; each CDR3 protein has one entry. The table has around 780,000 distinct CDR3 sequences, 45% to 70% seen once. Input material: blood. The receptors were sampled from a man aged 35 to 55 in good health.

This CDR3 reads CSVEDGGVGGYTF. CDR3 in DNA: TGCAGCGTTGAAGATGGCGGGGTGGGAGGCTACACCTTC. The chain is built from TRBV29-1 and TRBJ1-2; D ambiguous. The CDR3 runs to 13 residues. Trimming removed 0 bases from V and 8 bases from J, with 13 bases in between. The germline V gene encodes CDR1 SQVTM and CDR2 ANQGSEA.

The CDR3 DNA follows: TGTGCCACCAGTGACCTGGACAGCGGGGACGGCTATGGCTACACCTTC. It translates to CATSDLDSGDGYGYTF. This rearrangement joins TRBV24-1 to TRBJ1-2, with D maybe TRBD1 (6 bases). The V and J ends lost 4 bases and 4 bases respectively, with 18 bases between them. CDR1 is KGHDR and CDR2 is SFDVKD in the germline V gene. The CDR3 is made up of 16 amino acids.

This clonotype has just a few counts. This chain links TRBV28 with TRBJ2-4; TRBD2 agrees at 7 bases. From germline, CDR1 is MDHEN and CDR2 SYDVKM. The CDR3 covers 14 residues. V lost 6 bases, J lost 8 bases, and 10 bases stayed unmatched. The CDR3 region has the DNA TGTGCCAGCAGCCTGGGGGGGGTCCAGGACATTCAGTACTTC. Its translation is CASSLGGVQDIQYF.

This chain connects TRBV15 to TRBJ2-3, with TRBD2 as a possible D gene (5 bases). The germline V and J ends were trimmed by 3 bases and 3 bases, with 7 bases remaining between them. CDR1 and CDR2 (germline): LNHNV, YYDKDF (reference sequence). The CDR3 contains 13 residues. This CDR3 is CATSRRDTDTQYF. The CDR3 DNA reads TGTGCCACCAGCAGGAGGGATACAGATACGCAGTATTTT.

This clonotype appeared a few times. V gene TRBV12-3 or TRBV12-4 combines with J gene TRBJ2-1; no reliable D call. The CDR3 loop spans 14 amino acids. The V and J ends lost 5 bases and 1 base respectively, with 9 bases between them. This CDR3 is CASSPLGSYNEQFF. DNA for the CDR3: TGTGCCAGCAGTCCCCTGGGTTCCTACAATGAGCAGTTCTTC.

The J gene is TRBJ2-1, the V gene TRBV5-1; D unclear. The J call may not be correct, given that the DNA end is closer to TRBJ2-7. In germline, CDR1 is SGHRS, CDR2 YFSETQ. The CDR3 runs to 12 residues. The CDR3 bases are TGCGCCAGCAGCTCCCTGTACAATGAGCAGTACTTC. Its protein product is CASSSLYNEQYF.

The chain recombines TRBV10-3 with TRBJ2-4, with TRBD2 matching over 13 bases. The CDR3 totals 15 residues. Trimming cost V 3 bases and J 13 bases; bases outside gene matches: 9. Germline V lookup: CDR1 ENHRY, CDR2 SYGVKD. CDR3 region: CAISDPGLAGYGQYF. The CDR3, as DNA: TGTGCCATCAGTGACCCGGGACTAGCGGGGTACGGGCAGTACTTC.

This clonotype appeared a few times. The chain combines TRBV4-3 with TRBJ2-7, with 8 nucleotides matching TRBD1. With V trimmed by 0 bases and J by 9 bases, 16 bases remained unmatched. The CDR3 contains 17 residues. Germline assignment: CDR1 LGHNA and CDR2 YSLEER. The chain's CDR3 is CASSQDSGQGRLPGQYF. The CDR3 DNA reads TGCGCCAGCAGCCAAGATTCCGGACAGGGACGGTTGCCGGGGCAGTACTTC.

V usage is TRBV6-1 and J usage is TRBJ2-3; 11 positions match TRBD1. CDR1 is MNHNS and CDR2 is SASEGT in the germline V gene. The CDR3 covers 16 residues. V was pared by 5 bases and J by 5 bases, with 9 bases of the junction left unmatched. The CDR3 DNA reads TGTGCCAGCAGTTTGGCCGGGACAGGGGGTCGAGATACGCAGTATTTT. Its translation: CASSLAGTGGRDTQYF.

Notes on this clonotype: At one boundary the junction diverges from the germline segment, which might be a read error. The chain recombines TRBV29-1 with TRBJ2-5; the D is unclear. The CDR3 runs 15 residues. CDR1 is SQVTM, CDR2 ANQGSEA, per germline. CDR3 in amino acids: CRVEVVAVNQETQYF. CDR3 in DNA: TGCCGCGTTGAGGTCGTGGCAGTCAATCAGGAGACCCAGTACTTC.

This clonotype was detected only a few times. This chain links TRBV7-3 with TRBJ2-3, with 8 nucleotides matching TRBD1. CDR3 length: 14 residues. The germline CDR1 and CDR2 sequences are SGHTA and FQGTGA. V dropped 6 bases and J dropped 6; count of bases not matched to a gene: 8. The CDR3 region has the DNA TGTGCCAGCAGTATCACAGGGGGAAGGGATACGCAGTATTTT. Amino acids: CASSITGGRDTQYF.

V gene TRBV5-6 combines with J gene TRBJ2-2, with D perhaps matching TRBD1 (6 bases). Trimming took 7 bases from V and 3 from J, leaving 16 bases between them. CDR1 and CDR2 from the germline V gene are SGHDT and YYEEEE. This CDR3 contains 15 residues. The chain's CDR3 is CASQVAGADTGELFF. CDR3 coding DNA: TGTGCCAGCCAAGTCGCAGGGGCCGACACCGGGGAGCTGTTTTTT.

This chain links TRBV28 with TRBJ1-1, with D possibly TRBD1 on 6 matching bases. The ends were cut back, 6 bases at V and 11 bases at J, with 16 bases in the middle. This CDR3 is 12 amino acids long. Germline CDR1 and CDR2: MDHEN and SYDVKM. The CDR3 sequence: CASSLPQGRAFF. CDR3 DNA sequence: TGTGCCAGCAGCCTTCCACAGGGAAGGGCTTTCTTT.